These 27 T cell receptor beta chains were all obtained from the same sample, sequenced in a study of shared clonotypes between healthy human individuals (TCRdb year 2020). CD8 naive samples consisted of CD45RO-negative cells that were positively selected for CCR7, yielding a CD45RA+CCR7+ population without TemRA cells. Receptor libraries were prepared by the immunoSEQ multiplex PCR assay. Drawn from immuneACCESS, this table holds only the in-frame rearrangements with V and J called that TCRdb kept. Clones are partly lost; checked studies trace under half to an unresolved V gene and leave the rest unexplained. Across this sample there are roughly 2,000,000 clones, with about 95% seen only once. The ten biggest clones cover around 1.2% of the sample. Sequencing input: naive CD8+ T cells sorted from blood. The intended sense of this specimen's cell subset or site label: CD45RA+CCR7+. The receptors come from a man aged 18 to 30 in good health.

The CDR3 loop reads CASSLASGTGLVDGYTF. Written as DNA, the CDR3 is TGTGCCAGCAGCTTAGCCTCCGGGACAGGACTCGTCGATGGCTACACCTTC. The rearrangement joins TRBV7-8 to TRBJ1-2; 8 nucleotides align to TRBD1. In germline, CDR1 is SGHVS, CDR2 FQNEAQ. The CDR3 has 17 residues. J gave up 6 bases and V 0 bases, and 12 bases lay outside the gene matches.

This chain links TRBV27 with TRBJ2-7; D is perhaps TRBD1 or TRBD2 (5 bases each). V was cut by 4 bases and J by 5 bases, with 21 bases left in between. Germline V gives CDR1 MNHEY, CDR2 SMNVEV (reference sequence). The CDR3 length is 16 residues. The CDR3: CASSSLGTLSLDEQYF. In nucleotides, the CDR3 is TGTGCCAGCAGTTCCCTCGGGACCCTCTCCCTCGACGAGCAGTACTTC.

The chain is built from TRBV21-1 and TRBJ2-1. TRBV21-1 is given as a pseudogene. The CDR3 has 9 residues. The CDR3 protein is CASDDSAFF. The CDR3 bases are TGTGCCAGCGACGATTCCGCGTTCTTC.

V is TRBV4-1 and J is TRBJ2-7; TRBD2 agrees at 11 bases. The CDR3 consists of 18 residues. The J segment lost 3 bases and the V segment lost 1 base, leaving 11 bases of the junction unmatched. CDR1 is MGHRA and CDR2 is YSYEKL in the germline V gene. CDR3 bases: TGCGCCAGCAGCCAAGCCTCGTCTACTAGCGGGAGAAGCTACGAGCAGTACTTC. Protein: CASSQASSTSGRSYEQYF.

This rearrangement joins TRBV6-1 to TRBJ2-7, with D possibly being TRBD1 or TRBD2 (5 bases each). The CDR3 sequence is 12 residues long. V lost 3 bases, J lost 6 bases, and 9 bases lay in between. Germline values: CDR1 MNHNS, CDR2 SASEGT. The DNA of the CDR3 is TGTGCCAGCAGTGATTCGGGGCCCGAGCAGTACTTC. Protein product: CASSDSGPEQYF.

The chain employs TRBV7-9 and TRBJ2-1; 11 bases are a match to TRBD2. V dropped 0 bases and J dropped 7; count of bases not matched to a gene: 2. The CDR3 spans 15 residues. The V gene's germline CDR1 is SEHNR and CDR2 FQNEAQ (reference sequence). The CDR3 DNA sequence: TGTGCCAGCAGCTTAGCTAGCGGGGGGGAAAATGAGCAGTTCTTC. Protein sequence: CASSLASGGENEQFF. Supplemented by reference TRBV7-9 and TRBJ2-1, the full variable domain reads DTGVSQNPRHKITKRGQNVTFRCDPISEHNRLYWYRQTLGQGPEFLTYFQNEAQLEKSRLLSDRFSAERPKGSFSTLEIQRTEQGDSAMYLCASSLASGGENEQFFGPGTRLTVL.

This clone appeared a single time. V usage is TRBV30 and J usage is TRBJ2-2; unclear D gene. Germline loops: CDR1 GTSNPN, CDR2 SVGIG (reference sequence). The CDR3 runs to 13 residues. V lost 1 base to trimming and J lost 5 bases, with 8 bases between them. CDR3 sequence: CAWSGVGTGELFF. In DNA, the CDR3 is TGTGCCTGGAGTGGTGTGGGGACCGGGGAGCTGTTTTTT.

The V gene is TRBV4-1, the J gene TRBJ2-7; TRBD2 agrees at 7 bases. V trimming: 5 bases; J trimming: 2 bases; junction bases outside the gene matches: 6. Germline assignment: CDR1 MGHRA and CDR2 YSYEKL. The CDR3 totals 14 residues. CDR3 coding DNA: TGCGCCAGCAGCGACATAAGCGGGACCTACGAGCAGTACTTC. Translating gives CASSDISGTYEQYF.

The chain's CDR3 is CAWSRDRGDEKLFF. The DNA of the CDR3 is TGTGCCTGGAGTAGGGACAGGGGGGATGAAAAACTGTTTTTT. V is TRBV30 and J is TRBJ1-4; 11 bases align to TRBD1. Germline CDR1 is GTSNPN and CDR2 is SVGIG (reference sequence). The length of the CDR3 is 14 residues. Trimming at V came to 2 bases and at J to 6 bases, leaving 2 bases not matched to a gene.

Worth noting for this clone: Other nucleotide sequences from this sample produce the same CDR3. The rearrangement joins TRBV5-6 to TRBJ1-5; possibly TRBD1 for D (5 bases). Trimming shortened V by 5 bases and J by 3 bases, and 9 bases separated the two germline ends. This CDR3 has 13 amino acids. Looked up from germline, CDR1 is SGHDT and CDR2 is YYEEEE. The CDR3 loop reads CASSRGSNQPQHF. The DNA for the CDR3 is TGTGCCAGCAGTAGGGGTTCCAATCAGCCCCAGCATTTT.

The chain combines TRBV19 with TRBJ2-5; weak D call: TRBD2 (5 bases). Per germline, CDR1 LNHDA and CDR2 SQIVND (reference sequence). Trimming took 4 bases from V and 4 from J, leaving 10 bases between them. The CDR3 consists of 13 residues. Written as DNA, the CDR3 is TGTGCCAGTAGTAGGGGAGATGGAGAGACCCAGTACTTC. Translated: CASSRGDGETQYF. The whole variable domain, remainder taken from reference TRBV19 and TRBJ2-5, is DGGITQSPKYLFRKEGQNVTLSCEQNLNHDAMYWYRQDPGQGLRLIYYSQIVNDFQKGDIAEGYSVSREKKESFPLTVTSAQKNPTAFYLCASSRGDGETQYFGPGTRLLVL.

V gene TRBV28 combines with J gene TRBJ1-4; no clear D gene. Trimming took off 3 bases at V and 7 bases at J, with 12 bases between the two ends. Germline lookup yields CDR1 MDHEN and CDR2 SYDVKM. CDR3 length equals 14 residues. The CDR3 nucleotides are TGTGCCAGCAGTTTCCGGGTTTCAAGTGAAAAACTGTTTTTT. Translated: CASSFRVSSEKLFF.

As to this clone: The same CDR3 is also encoded by other DNA sequences in this sample. The rearrangement joins TRBV12-5 to TRBJ2-1; D call uncertain. Germline V gene data show CDR1 as LGHNT and CDR2 as FRNRAP. Trimming took off 1 base at V and 7 bases at J, with 5 bases between the two ends. CDR3 length equals 12 residues. The CDR3 region is CASGLDFNEQFF. In nucleotides, the CDR3 is TGTGCTAGTGGTTTGGATTTTAATGAGCAGTTCTTC.

The chain recombines TRBV5-5 with TRBJ2-7; TRBD1 aligns across 8 bases. Germline V gene sequence: CDR1 SGHKS, CDR2 YYEKEE (reference sequence). With V trimmed by 4 bases and J by 0 bases, 9 bases remained unmatched. CDR3 length equals 16 residues. CDR3 residues: CASSSTGTGFSYEQYF. The CDR3, as DNA: TGTGCCAGCAGCAGTACCGGGACAGGCTTCTCCTACGAGCAGTACTTC.

The genes are TRBV30 and TRBJ2-7; D might be TRBD2 (5 bases). The CDR3 consists of 16 residues. The V gene's germline CDR1 is GTSNPN and CDR2 SVGIG (reference sequence). Trimming cost V 3 bases and J 4 bases, with 22 bases left between them. The CDR3 protein is CAWSIGGTLVSYEQYF. The CDR3 nucleotides are TGTGCCTGGAGCATCGGAGGTACCCTTGTATCTTACGAGCAGTACTTC.

This sequence joins TRBV27 and TRBJ2-7; D may correspond to TRBD1 or TRBD2 (5 bases each). The CDR3 covers 16 residues. V was cut by 6 bases and J by 3 bases, with 21 bases left in between. CDR1 is MNHEY, CDR2 SMNVEV, per germline (reference sequence). CDR3 loop: CASSQNVGTLYYEQYF. The CDR3 DNA sequence: TGTGCCAGCAGCCAAAATGTCGGGACCTTATACTACGAGCAGTACTTC.

This clone showed up just once. The V and J genes are TRBV28 and TRBJ1-3; TRBD1 is a possible D gene (5 bases). This CDR3 comprises 16 residues. Trimming removed 3 bases from V and 4 bases from J, with 16 bases in between. Per germline, CDR1 MDHEN and CDR2 SYDVKM. Written as DNA, the CDR3 is TGTGCCAGCAGTTTGGTGTACGGGGCATCCGGAAACACCATATATTTT. Its protein is CASSLVYGASGNTIYF.

The chain combines TRBV6-6 with TRBJ2-7; 9 nucleotides line up with TRBD1. The V gene end was trimmed by 5 bases and the J gene end by 0 bases; junction bases not matched to a gene: 5. The CDR3 runs 15 residues. The germline V gene encodes CDR1 MNHNY and CDR2 SVGAGI (reference sequence). The CDR3 region has the DNA TGTGCCAGCAGTGCGGACAGGGGAAGCTCCTACGAGCAGTACTTC. This gives the protein CASSADRGSSYEQYF.

This sequence joins TRBV27 and TRBJ2-1, with 7 positions matching TRBD2. CDR1 and CDR2 (germline): MNHEY, SMNVEV (reference sequence). After removal of 10 bases from V and 4 bases from J, the junction contained 10 bases not matched to a gene. This CDR3 is built from 14 residues. The CDR3 DNA reads as TGTGCCACCCGAGCGCTAGCGGATTACAATGAGCAGTTCTTC. It yields the protein CATRALADYNEQFF.

On this clone: Different DNA sequences within this sample yield the same CDR3. The rearrangement links TRBV27 to TRBJ2-7; D is undetermined. V gave up 5 bases and J gave up 0 bases, with 5 bases separating them. This CDR3 contains 12 residues. Per the germline V gene, CDR1 is MNHEY and CDR2 is SMNVEV (reference sequence). DNA for the CDR3: TGTGCCAGCAGTCGCGGCTCCTACGAGCAGTACTTC. Translation: CASSRGSYEQYF.

V gene TRBV13 combines with J gene TRBJ2-7; a weak D match, TRBD1 (5 bases). Germline-derived CDR1 and CDR2 are PRHDT and FYEKMQ (reference sequence). Trimming took off 2 bases at V and 3 bases at J, with 14 bases between the two ends. This CDR3 has 15 amino acids. CDR3 region: CASSLKGARDYEQYF. The CDR3 bases are TGTGCCAGCAGCTTAAAAGGTGCCAGGGACTACGAGCAGTACTTC.

This sequence joins TRBV18 and TRBJ1-2; D gene uncertain. Germline V gene data show CDR1 as KGHSH and CDR2 as LQKENI. V lost 5 bases and J 0 bases, leaving 10 bases between the germline ends. The CDR3 extends over 14 amino acids. The CDR3 DNA reads as TGTGCCAGCTCAAACAGCGATCCTAACTATGGCTACACCTTC. It specifies CASSNSDPNYGYTF.

The chain couples TRBV5-6 to TRBJ1-1; TRBD1 might be the D (5 bases). Germline values: CDR1 SGHDT, CDR2 YYEEEE. CDR3 length equals 16 residues. V was trimmed by 1 base and J by 2 bases, leaving 15 bases between them. The CDR3 region is CASSLLRATTNTEAFF. In nucleotides, the CDR3 is TGTGCCAGCAGCTTGCTCAGGGCCACCACTAACACTGAAGCTTTCTTT. The full variable domain, rest sourced from reference TRBV5-6 and TRBJ1-1, is DAGVTQSPTHLIKTRGQQVTLRCSPKSGHDTVSWYQQALGQGPQFIFQYYEEEERQRGNFPDRFSGHQFPNYSSELNVNALLLGDSALYLCASSLLRATTNTEAFFGQGTRLTVV.

Regarding this clone: Distinct nucleotide sequences in the sample also encode this CDR3. Written as DNA, the CDR3 is TGCGCCAGCAGCCGCCTAACGGGGGGCACTGAAGCTTTCTTT. It specifies CASSRLTGGTEAFF. The chain couples TRBV4-3 to TRBJ1-1; D possibly corresponds to TRBD1 (5 bases). Looked up from germline, CDR1 is LGHNA and CDR2 is YSLEER. The CDR3 is 14 residues long. Trimming stripped 4 bases from V and 4 bases from J, with 13 bases between.

The chain employs TRBV6-1 and TRBJ2-7; weak D call: TRBD1 (5 bases). CDR1 and CDR2 (germline): MNHNS, SASEGT. V lost 5 bases, J lost 4 bases, and 12 bases lay in between. The CDR3 contains 13 residues. DNA for the CDR3: TGTGCCAGCAGTCAGGGAAATTGGTACGAGCAGTACTTC. Translation: CASSQGNWYEQYF.

The chain is built from TRBV29-1 and TRBJ2-7, with D hard to call. CDR1 SQVTM and CDR2 ANQGSEA come from the germline V gene. V was trimmed by 2 bases and J by 2 bases, leaving 10 bases between them. This CDR3 contains 13 residues. The chain's CDR3 is CSVESETAYEQYF. The CDR3 DNA reads as TGCAGCGTTGAATCCGAGACCGCCTACGAGCAGTACTTC.

Of note for this clone: A single base separates this from a much larger clone, so it may be a read error. Additional DNA sequences in this sample encode the identical CDR3. The V gene is TRBV5-4, the J gene TRBJ2-7; D call uncertain. This CDR3 is 11 amino acids long. The V gene's germline CDR1 is SGHNT and CDR2 YYREEE (reference sequence). The V end was cut by 2 bases, the J end by 4 bases, with 4 bases between. The CDR3 here is CASSFGYEQYF. The DNA for the CDR3 is TGTGCCAGCAGCTTTGGGTACGAGCAGTACTTC.